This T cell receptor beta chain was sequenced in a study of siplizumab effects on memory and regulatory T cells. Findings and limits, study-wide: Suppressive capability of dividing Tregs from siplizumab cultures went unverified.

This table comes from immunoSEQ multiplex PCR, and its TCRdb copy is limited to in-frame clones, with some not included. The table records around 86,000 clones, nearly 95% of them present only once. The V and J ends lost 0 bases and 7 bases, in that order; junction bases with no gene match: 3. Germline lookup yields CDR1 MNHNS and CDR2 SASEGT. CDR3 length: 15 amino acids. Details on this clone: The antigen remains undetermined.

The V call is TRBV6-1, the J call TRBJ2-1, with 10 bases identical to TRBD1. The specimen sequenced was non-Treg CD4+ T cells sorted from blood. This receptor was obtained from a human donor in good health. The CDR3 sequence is CASSEATGGSNEQFF. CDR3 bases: TGTGCCAGCAGTGAAGCGACAGGGGGCTCAAATGAGCAGTTCTTC.